Following are 2 T cell receptor beta chains from one sample sequenced in a study of shared clonotypes between healthy human individuals. Repertoires were generated with immunoSEQ multiplex PCR, while TCRdb's copy carries only in-frame clones and drops some. The data show roughly 530,000 clones, 90% to 96% seen once. Sample: naive CD4+ T cells sorted from blood. Subset of the sample: CD45RA+ positively selected. The receptors stem from a woman aged 25 to 39 in good health.

The chain recombines TRBV6-6 with TRBJ1-1; D is unclear. The CDR3 runs to 13 residues. Between the trimmed V and J ends, which lost 2 bases and 2 bases, there was a span of 6 bases. CDR1 is MNHNY, CDR2 SVGAGI, per germline (reference sequence). Here the CDR3 reads CASSYILNTEAFF. The CDR3 DNA reads as TGTGCCAGCAGTTACATCCTCAACACTGAAGCTTTCTTT.

The chain employs TRBV10-1 and TRBJ2-1; the match to TRBD2 covers 9 bases. The CDR3 covers 19 residues. Germline values: CDR1 WNHNN, CDR2 SYGVQD (reference sequence). The junction had 13 bases not matched to a gene; V was cut back by 0 bases and J by 4 bases. This chain's CDR3 is CASSESGFRGRAGYNEQFF. DNA of the CDR3: TGCGCCAGCAGTGAGTCGGGATTTCGCGGGAGGGCCGGTTACAATGAGCAGTTCTTC.